This T cell receptor (beta chain) comes out of a study of circulating and synovial CD4+ cells in juvenile arthritis. Study outcomes and limitations: CPL and bulk CD4 samples differed at least tenfold in T cell genomes. Circulating pathogenic-like and bulk T cells looked alike by Vbeta family usage.

V lost 8 bases to trimming and J lost 0 bases, with 10 bases between them. The CDR3 consists of 14 residues. Germline CDR1 is MNHNS and CDR2 is SASEGT. The table lists this clone with a few counts. Its specificity is unknown. Sequenced by immunoSEQ multiplex PCR; TCRdb stores in-frame clones only, minus some. The data hold about 33,000 clones, with 90% to 95% observed a single time. The receptor was isolated from a human donor with juvenile idiopathic arthritis. The chain has TRBV6-1 and TRBJ1-4; maybe TRBD1 (6 bases). Sequencing was done on a sample of CD4+ T cells from blood. As DNA, the CDR3 is TGTGCCAGCCGAAGGACAGCAACTAATGAAAAACTGTTTTTT. Translating gives CASRRTATNEKLFF.